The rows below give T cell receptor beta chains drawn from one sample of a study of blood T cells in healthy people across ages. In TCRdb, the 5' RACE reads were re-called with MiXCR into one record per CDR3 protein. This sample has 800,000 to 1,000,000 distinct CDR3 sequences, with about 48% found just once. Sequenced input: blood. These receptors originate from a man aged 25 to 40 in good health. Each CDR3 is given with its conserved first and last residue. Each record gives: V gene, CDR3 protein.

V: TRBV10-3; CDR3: CAISETGTYEQYF
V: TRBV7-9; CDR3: CASSLDRGKAFF
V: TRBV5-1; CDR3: CASSGGTGWGNEQFF
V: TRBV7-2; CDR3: CASSLEGIGYTF
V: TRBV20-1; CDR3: CSARTSGGSDTQYF
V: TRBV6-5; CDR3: CASSRQGYTGELFF
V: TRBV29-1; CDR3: CSVERQASSFDTRYF
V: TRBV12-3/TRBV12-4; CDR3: CASSYTGIYEQYF
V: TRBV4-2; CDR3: CASSQDLGDATYEQYF
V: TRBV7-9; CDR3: CASSLVAYGLGSGANVLIF
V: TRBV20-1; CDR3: CSVTLQGGLAVYEQYF
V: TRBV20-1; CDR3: CSAPVGQQDNEQFF
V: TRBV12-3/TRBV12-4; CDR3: CVSSFQETQYF
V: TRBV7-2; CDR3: CASSLWGLVEETQYF
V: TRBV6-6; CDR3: CASTDTGDVYGYTF
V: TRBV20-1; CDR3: CSARAPGLGQETQYF
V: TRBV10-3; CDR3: CAISEGLTSGGTDTQYF
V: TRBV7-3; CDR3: CARRGESYNEQFF
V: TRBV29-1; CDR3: CSVDGSSGGYNEQFF
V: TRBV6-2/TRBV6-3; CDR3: CASSYRGTQYF
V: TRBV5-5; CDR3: CASSPREGTQPQHF
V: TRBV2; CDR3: CASGTSGGYETQYF
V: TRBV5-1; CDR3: CASSWTNGGEQFF
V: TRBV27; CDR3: CASSTGSQPQHF
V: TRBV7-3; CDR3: CASSHSGGRQETQYF
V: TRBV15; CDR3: CATSSVQGGTLRRTQYF
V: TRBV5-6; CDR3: CASSIGGLASGANVLTF
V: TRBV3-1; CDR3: CASSHFTYEQYF
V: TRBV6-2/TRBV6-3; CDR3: CAGTEGAKDTQYF
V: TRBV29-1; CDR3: CGVADRESNQPQHF
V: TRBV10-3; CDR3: CAIAGQGADNEQYF
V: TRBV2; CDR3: CASKVGVTTDTQYF
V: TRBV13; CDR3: CASSGGGQYYTQYF
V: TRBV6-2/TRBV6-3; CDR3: CASSYPTLAPYF
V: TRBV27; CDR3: CASSLRRDRGNMNTEAFF
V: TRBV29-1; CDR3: CSVDGRPSTDTQYF
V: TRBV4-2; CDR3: CASSLNTGTSGGKNIQYF
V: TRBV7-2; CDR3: CASSLGSGTAGPQHF
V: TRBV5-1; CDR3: CASRLRGTSTDTQYF
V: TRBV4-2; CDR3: CASSQEGSGGNYGYTF
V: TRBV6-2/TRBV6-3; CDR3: CASSQVRTGKERNYGYTF
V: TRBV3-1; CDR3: CASSQVVLAGEQFF
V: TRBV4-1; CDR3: CASSPGGFSGNTIYF
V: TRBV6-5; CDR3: CATTRRDRAREKLFF
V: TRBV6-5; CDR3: CASSRDYEQFF
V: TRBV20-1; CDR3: CSARVQGDNEQFF
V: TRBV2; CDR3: CASSEAPGSGYTF
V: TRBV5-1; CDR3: CASSLIPIGRGLYEQYF
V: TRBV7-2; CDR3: CASSLGGMSSYNEQFF